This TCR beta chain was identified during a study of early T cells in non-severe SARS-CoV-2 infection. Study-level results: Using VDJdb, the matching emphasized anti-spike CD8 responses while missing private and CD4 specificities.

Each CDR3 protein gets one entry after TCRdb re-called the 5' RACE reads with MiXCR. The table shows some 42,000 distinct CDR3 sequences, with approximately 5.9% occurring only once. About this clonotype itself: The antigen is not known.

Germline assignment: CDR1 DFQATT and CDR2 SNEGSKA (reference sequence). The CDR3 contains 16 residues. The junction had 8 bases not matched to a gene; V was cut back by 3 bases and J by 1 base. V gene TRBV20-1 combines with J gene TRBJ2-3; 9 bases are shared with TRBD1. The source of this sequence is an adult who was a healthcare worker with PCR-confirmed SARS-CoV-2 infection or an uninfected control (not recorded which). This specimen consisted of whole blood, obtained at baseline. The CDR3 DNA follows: TGCAGTGCTAGCCGCGAGGACAGGGGCCGCACAGATACGCAGTATTTT. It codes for CSASREDRGRTDTQYF.